The 7 T cell receptor beta chains listed next were all sequenced from one sample in a study of metastatic and nonmetastatic thyroid tumors. TCRdb re-clonotyped the PCR reads through MiXCR. The sample yields about 40,000 clones, about an eighth seen once. Not a single patient had been given any form of treatment at any point before undergoing thyroid surgery. The specimen was blood. Receptors originate from a female donor with papillary thyroid cancer or a benign thyroid nodule (not recorded which). Some clones in this sample may be carry-over from other donors' samples.

This clone was seen repeatedly, ten times or more. The chain has TRBV4-1 and TRBJ2-1, with 10 nucleotides matching TRBD1. The CDR3 runs to 16 residues. In germline, CDR1 is MGHRA, CDR2 YSYEKL. J was trimmed by 8 bases and V by 0 bases; bases with no gene match: 7. The DNA of the CDR3 is TGCGCCAGCAGCCAAGATCCTCCGGACAGGGGGTATGAGCAGTTCTTC. Its protein product is CASSQDPPDRGYEQFF.

Many counts were recorded for this clone. V usage is TRBV6-1 and J usage is TRBJ2-3; the D is unclear. Germline V gives CDR1 MNHNS, CDR2 SASEGT. The CDR3 sequence is 14 residues long. V lost 8 bases and J lost 0, with 12 bases in between. The CDR3 DNA reads as TGTGCCAGCCACGTGGCCGCTAGCACAGATACGCAGTATTTT. It codes for CASHVAASTDTQYF.

This clone was recorded at least ten times. This rearrangement joins TRBV2 to TRBJ2-5, with D possibly matching TRBD1 (6 bases). Germline CDR1 reads SNHLY; CDR2 reads FYNNEI. The V end lost 4 bases, the J end lost 1 base, and 19 bases lay between the germline ends. This CDR3 region has 17 residues. CDR3 nucleotide sequence: TGTGCCAGCAGTGGACCCCGGGACAAACCATCCCAAGAGACCCAGTACTTC. This encodes CASSGPRDKPSQETQYF.

This clone was counted many times. The chain has TRBV30 and TRBJ2-1, with TRBD2 matching over 7 bases. J gave up 5 bases and V 2 bases, and 3 bases lay outside the gene matches. The CDR3 has 13 residues. Germline loops: CDR1 GTSNPN, CDR2 SVGIG (reference sequence). CDR3 sequence: CAWSLGLHNEQFF. The CDR3 nucleotides are TGTGCCTGGAGTTTGGGACTACACAATGAGCAGTTCTTC.

This clone was detected many times. The chain uses TRBV6-2 or TRBV6-3 and TRBJ2-5; the D is unclear. This CDR3 comprises 14 residues. Trimming pared 7 bases from V and 4 bases from J, leaving 16 bases between. Germline-derived CDR1 and CDR2 are MNHEY and SVGEGT. CDR3 nucleotides: TGTGCCAGCACCCCTCGAATGGGCGGAGAGACCCAGTACTTC. This codes for CASTPRMGGETQYF.

This clone showed up many times. The chain carries TRBV6-1 and TRBJ1-6, with 7 bases that match TRBD1. This CDR3 has 13 residues. CDR1 is MNHNS and CDR2 is SASEGT in the germline V gene. Losses at the gene ends were 6 bases for V and 5 bases for J; bases not matched to a gene: 1. The CDR3 DNA is TGTGCCAGCAGCGACAGGGATAATTCACCCCTCCACTTT. Protein: CASSDRDNSPLHF.

On this clone itself: A much more abundant neighbour one base away suggests this may be a read error. J is TRBJ1-1 and V is TRBV10-3; no clear D. This CDR3 has 13 residues. CDR1 and CDR2 (germline): ENHRY, SYGVKD. CDR3 nucleotides: TGTGCCATCAGTGGACCAGCAAACACTGGAGCTTTCTTT. Translating it yields CAISGPANTGAFF.